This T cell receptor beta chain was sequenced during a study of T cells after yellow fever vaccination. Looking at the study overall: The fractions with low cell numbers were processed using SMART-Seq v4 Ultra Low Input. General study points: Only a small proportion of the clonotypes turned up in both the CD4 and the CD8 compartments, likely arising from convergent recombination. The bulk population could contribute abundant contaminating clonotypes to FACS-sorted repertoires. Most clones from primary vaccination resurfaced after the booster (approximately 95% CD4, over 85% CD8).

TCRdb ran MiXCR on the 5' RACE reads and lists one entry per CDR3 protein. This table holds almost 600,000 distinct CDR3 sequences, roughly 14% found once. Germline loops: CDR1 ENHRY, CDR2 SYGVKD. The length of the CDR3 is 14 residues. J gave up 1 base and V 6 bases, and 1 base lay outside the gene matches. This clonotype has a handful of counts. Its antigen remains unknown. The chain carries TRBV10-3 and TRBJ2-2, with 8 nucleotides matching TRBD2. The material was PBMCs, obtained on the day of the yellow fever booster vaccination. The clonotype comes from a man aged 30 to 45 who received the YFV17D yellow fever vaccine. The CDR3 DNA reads TGTGCCATCAGGGGACTAGGGAACACCGGGGAGCTGTTTTTT. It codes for CAIRGLGNTGELFF.